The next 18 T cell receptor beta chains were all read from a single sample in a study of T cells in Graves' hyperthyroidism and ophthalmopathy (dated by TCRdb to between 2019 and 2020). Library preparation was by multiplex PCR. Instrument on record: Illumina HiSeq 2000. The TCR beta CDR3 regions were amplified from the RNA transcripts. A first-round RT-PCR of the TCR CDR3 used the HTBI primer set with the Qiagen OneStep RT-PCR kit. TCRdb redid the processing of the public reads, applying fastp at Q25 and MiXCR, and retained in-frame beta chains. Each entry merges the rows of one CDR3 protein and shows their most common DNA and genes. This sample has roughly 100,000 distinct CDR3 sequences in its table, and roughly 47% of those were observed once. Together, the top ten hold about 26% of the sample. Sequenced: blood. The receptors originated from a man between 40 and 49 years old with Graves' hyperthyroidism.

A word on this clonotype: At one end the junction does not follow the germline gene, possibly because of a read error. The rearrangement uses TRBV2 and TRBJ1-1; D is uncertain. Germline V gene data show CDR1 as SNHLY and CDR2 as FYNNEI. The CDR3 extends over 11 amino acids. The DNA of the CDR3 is TGTGCCAGCATTTCAAGGGTTGAAGCCCTCTTT. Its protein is CASISRVEALF.

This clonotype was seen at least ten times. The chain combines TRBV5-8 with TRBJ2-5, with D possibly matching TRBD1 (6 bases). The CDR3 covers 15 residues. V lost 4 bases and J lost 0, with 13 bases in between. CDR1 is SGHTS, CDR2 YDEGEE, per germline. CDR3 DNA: TGTGCCAGCAGCCAAGCTGGACAGAACCAAGAGACCCAGTACTTC. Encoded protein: CASSQAGQNQETQYF. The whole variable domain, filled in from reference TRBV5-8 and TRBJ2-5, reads EAGVTQSPTHLIKTRGQQATLRCSPISGHTSVYWYQQALGLGLQFLLWYDEGEERNRGNFPPRFSGRQFPNYSSELNVNALELEDSALYLCASSQAGQNQETQYFGPGTRLLVL.

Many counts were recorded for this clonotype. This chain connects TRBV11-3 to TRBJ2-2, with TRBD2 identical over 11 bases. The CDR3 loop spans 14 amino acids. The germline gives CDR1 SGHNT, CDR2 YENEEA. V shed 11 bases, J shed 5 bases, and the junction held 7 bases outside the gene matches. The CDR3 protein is CALGPSGRTGELFF. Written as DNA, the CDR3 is TGTGCCCTAGGACCTAGCGGGAGGACCGGGGAGCTGTTTTTT.

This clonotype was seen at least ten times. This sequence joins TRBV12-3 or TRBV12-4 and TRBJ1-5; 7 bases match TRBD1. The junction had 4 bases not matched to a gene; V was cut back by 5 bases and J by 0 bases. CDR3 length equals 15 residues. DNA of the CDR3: TGTGCCAGCAGTAGTGACAGGGCTAGCAATCAGCCCCAGCATTTT. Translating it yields CASSSDRASNQPQHF.

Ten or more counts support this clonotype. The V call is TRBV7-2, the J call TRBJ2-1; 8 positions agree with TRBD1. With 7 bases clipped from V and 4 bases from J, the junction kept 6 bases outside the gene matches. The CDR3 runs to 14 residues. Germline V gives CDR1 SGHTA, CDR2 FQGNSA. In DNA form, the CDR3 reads TGTGCCAGCACCACCCGGACAGGGTACAATGAGCAGTTCTTC. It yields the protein CASTTRTGYNEQFF.

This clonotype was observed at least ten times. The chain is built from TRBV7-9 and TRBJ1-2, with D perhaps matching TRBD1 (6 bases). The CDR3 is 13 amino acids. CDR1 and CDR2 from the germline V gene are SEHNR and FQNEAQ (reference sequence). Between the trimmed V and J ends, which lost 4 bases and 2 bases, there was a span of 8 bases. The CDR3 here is CASSWGQNYGYTF. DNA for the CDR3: TGTGCCAGCAGCTGGGGACAAAACTATGGCTACACCTTC.

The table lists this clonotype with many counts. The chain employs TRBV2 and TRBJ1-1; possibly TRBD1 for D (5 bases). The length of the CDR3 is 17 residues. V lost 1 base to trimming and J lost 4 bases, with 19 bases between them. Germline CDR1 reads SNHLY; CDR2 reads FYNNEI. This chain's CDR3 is CASSEGWGGSGTTEAFF. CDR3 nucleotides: TGTGCCAGCAGTGAAGGCTGGGGCGGGAGTGGAACCACTGAAGCTTTCTTT. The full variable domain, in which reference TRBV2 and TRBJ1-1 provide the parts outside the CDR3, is EPEVTQTPSHQVTQMGQEVILRCVPISNHLYFYWYRQILGQKVEFLVSFYNNEISEKSEIFDDQFSVERPDGSNFTLKIRSTKLEDSAMYFCASSEGWGGSGTTEAFFGQGTRLTVV.

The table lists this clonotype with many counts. The CDR3 region has the DNA TGTGCCAGCAGCTTAGGGCCGGGGCAGGACACCGGGGAGCTGTTTTTT. Translation gives CASSLGPGQDTGELFF. V usage is TRBV7-9 and J usage is TRBJ2-2; either TRBD1 or TRBD2 may supply D (5 bases each). The CDR3 length is 16 residues. Germline CDR1 is SEHNR and CDR2 is FQNEAQ (reference sequence). Trimming left V 1 base short and J 3 bases short, with 12 bases between.

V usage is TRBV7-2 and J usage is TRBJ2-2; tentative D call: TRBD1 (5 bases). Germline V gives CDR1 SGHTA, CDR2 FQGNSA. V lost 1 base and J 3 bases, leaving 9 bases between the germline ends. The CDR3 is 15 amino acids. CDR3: CASSLVGRDTGELFF. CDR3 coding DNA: TGTGCCAGCAGCTTAGTGGGGCGCGACACCGGGGAGCTGTTTTTT.

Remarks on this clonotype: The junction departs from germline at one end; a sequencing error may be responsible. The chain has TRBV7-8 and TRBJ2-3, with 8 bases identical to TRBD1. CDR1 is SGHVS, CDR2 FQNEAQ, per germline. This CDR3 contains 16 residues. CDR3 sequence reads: CASSLRTGCFYDTQDF. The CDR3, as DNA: TGTGCCAGCAGCTTAAGGACAGGGTGCTTTTATGATACGCAGGATTTT.

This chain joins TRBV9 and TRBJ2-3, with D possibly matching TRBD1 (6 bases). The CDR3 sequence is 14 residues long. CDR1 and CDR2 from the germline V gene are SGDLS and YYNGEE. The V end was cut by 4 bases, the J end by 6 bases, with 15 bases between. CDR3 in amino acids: CASSNRENTDTQYF. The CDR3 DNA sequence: TGTGCCAGCAGCAACAGGGAAAACACTGATACGCAGTATTTT. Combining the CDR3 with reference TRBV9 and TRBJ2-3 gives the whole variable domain DSGVTQTPKHLITATGQRVTLRCSPRSGDLSVYWYQQSLDQGLQFLIQYYNGEERAKGNILERFSAQQFPDLHSELNLSSLELGDSALYFCASSNRENTDTQYFGPGTRLTVL.

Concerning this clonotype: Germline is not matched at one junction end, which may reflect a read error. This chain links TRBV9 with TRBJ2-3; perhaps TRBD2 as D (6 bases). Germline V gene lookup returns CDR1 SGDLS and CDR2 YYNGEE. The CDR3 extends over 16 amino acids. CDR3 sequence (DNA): TGTGCCAGCAGCGCGGAGGGCAGATTGGGCACAGATACGCAGTGTTTT. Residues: CASSAEGRLGTDTQCF. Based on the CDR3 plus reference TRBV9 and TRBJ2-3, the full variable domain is DSGVTQTPKHLITATGQRVTLRCSPRSGDLSVYWYQQSLDQGLQFLIQYYNGEERAKGNILERFSAQQFPDLHSELNLSSLELGDSALYFCASSAEGRLGTDTQCFGPGTRLTVL.

The CDR3, as DNA: TGTGCCAGCAGCGTGGGAGCGGGTTACGCTTCAGAGACCCAGTACTTC. It codes for CASSVGAGYASETQYF. V and J are TRBV9 and TRBJ2-5; tentatively, D is TRBD2 (6 bases). V was shortened by 2 bases and J by 4 bases, with 18 bases between the two germline ends. CDR1 and CDR2 (germline): SGDLS, YYNGEE. The CDR3 contains 16 residues. The full variable domain, its missing parts supplied by reference TRBV9 and TRBJ2-5, is DSGVTQTPKHLITATGQRVTLRCSPRSGDLSVYWYQQSLDQGLQFLIQYYNGEERAKGNILERFSAQQFPDLHSELNLSSLELGDSALYFCASSVGAGYASETQYFGPGTRLLVL.

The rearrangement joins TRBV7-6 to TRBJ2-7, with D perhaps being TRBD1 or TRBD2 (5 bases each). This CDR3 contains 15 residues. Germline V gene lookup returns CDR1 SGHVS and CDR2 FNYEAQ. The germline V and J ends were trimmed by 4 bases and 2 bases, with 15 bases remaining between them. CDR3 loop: CASSSSPQGAYEQYF. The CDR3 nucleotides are TGTGCCAGCAGCTCGTCCCCCCAGGGAGCCTACGAGCAGTACTTC.

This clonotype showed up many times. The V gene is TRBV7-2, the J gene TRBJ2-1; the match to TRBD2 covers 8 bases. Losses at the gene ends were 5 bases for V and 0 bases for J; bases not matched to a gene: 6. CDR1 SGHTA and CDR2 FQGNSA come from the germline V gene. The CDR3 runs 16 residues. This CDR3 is CASSLERGSSYNEQFF. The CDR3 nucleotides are TGTGCCAGCAGCCTAGAGCGGGGGAGCTCCTACAATGAGCAGTTCTTC.

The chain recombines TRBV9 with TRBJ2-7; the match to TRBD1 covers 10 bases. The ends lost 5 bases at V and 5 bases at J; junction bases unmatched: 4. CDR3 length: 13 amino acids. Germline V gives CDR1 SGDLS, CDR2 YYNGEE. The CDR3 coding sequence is TGTGCCAGCAGTCGGACAGGGGGGAACGAGCAGTACTTC. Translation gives CASSRTGGNEQYF.

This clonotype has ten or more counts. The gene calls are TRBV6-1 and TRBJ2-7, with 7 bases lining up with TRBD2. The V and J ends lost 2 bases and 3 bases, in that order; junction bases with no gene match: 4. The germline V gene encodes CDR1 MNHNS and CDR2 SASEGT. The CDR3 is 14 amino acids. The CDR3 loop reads CASSEWGGVYEQYF. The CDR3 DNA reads TGTGCCAGCAGTGAATGGGGGGGGGTCTACGAGCAGTACTTC.

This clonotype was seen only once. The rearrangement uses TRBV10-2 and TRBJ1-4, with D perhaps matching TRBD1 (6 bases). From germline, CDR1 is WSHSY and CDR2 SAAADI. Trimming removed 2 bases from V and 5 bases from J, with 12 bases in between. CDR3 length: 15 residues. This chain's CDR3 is CASSERGGYNEKLFF. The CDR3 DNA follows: TGCGCCAGCAGTGAGAGGGGGGGGTACAATGAAAAACTGTTTTTT.